These 3 T cell receptor beta chains were all obtained from the same sample, sequenced in a study of cytomegalovirus exposure and HLA in healthy donors. PCR amplification relied on 60 Vbeta primers (plus 13 Jbeta primers). The table came from immunoSEQ multiplex PCR; TCRdb's copy has only in-frame clones and leaves some out. The sample gives some 110,000 clones, around 64% of which show up once; about 2% is in the top ten. Sequenced: PBMCs. These receptors all stem from a woman aged 25 to 45 in good health and CMV-seronegative.

This clone was detected a few times. The chain joins TRBV7-2 to TRBJ1-5; unclear D gene. This CDR3 region has 13 residues. V was clipped by 1 base and J by 9 bases, with 10 bases between them. The V gene's germline CDR1 is SGHTA and CDR2 FQGNSA. CDR3 protein: CASSLGGVWPQHF. The CDR3 DNA is TGTGCCAGCAGCTTAGGCGGGGTTTGGCCCCAGCATTTT.

In nucleotides, the CDR3 is TGTGCCAGCAGCCTAGTTGGGAGCGGGAGAGCCGGGGAGCTGTTTTTT. Translated: CASSLVGSGRAGELFF. The rearrangement uses TRBV7-2 and TRBJ2-2, with TRBD2 matching 8 bases. The CDR3 loop spans 16 amino acids. The V gene's germline CDR1 is SGHTA and CDR2 FQGNSA. The V segment lost 5 bases and the J segment 6 bases; nucleotides outside the gene matches: 11.

This chain links TRBV2 with TRBJ1-2; maybe TRBD1 (6 bases). With 5 bases removed from V and 2 bases from J, the gap between germline ends came to 9 bases. Germline assignment: CDR1 SNHLY and CDR2 FYNNEI. This CDR3 spans 13 amino acids. The DNA of the CDR3 is TGTGCCAGCAGTCTAACAGGGAACTATGGCTACACCTTC. Translating it yields CASSLTGNYGYTF.